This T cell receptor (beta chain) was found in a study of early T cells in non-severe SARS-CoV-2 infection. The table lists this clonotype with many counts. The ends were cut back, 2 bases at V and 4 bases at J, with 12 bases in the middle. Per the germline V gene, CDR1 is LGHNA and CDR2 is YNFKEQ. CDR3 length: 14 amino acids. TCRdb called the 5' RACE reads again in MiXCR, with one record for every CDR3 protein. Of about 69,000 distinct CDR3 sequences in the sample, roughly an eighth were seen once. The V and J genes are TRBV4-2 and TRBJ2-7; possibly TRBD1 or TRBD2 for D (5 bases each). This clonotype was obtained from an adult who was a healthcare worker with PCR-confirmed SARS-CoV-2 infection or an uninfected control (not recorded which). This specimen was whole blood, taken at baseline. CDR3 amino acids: CASSQQRGIYEQYF. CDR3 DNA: TGTGCCAGCAGCCAACAGAGGGGCATATACGAGCAGTACTTC.